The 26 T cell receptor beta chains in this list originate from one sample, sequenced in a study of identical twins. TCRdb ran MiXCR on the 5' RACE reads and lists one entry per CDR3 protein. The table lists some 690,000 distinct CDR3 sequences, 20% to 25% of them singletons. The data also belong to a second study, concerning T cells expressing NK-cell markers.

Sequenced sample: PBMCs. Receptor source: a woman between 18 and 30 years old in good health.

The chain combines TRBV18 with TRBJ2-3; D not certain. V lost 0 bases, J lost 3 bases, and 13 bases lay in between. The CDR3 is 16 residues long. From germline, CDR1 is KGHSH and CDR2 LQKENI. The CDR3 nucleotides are TGTGCCAGCTCACCACCGAGTAGAACAGCTACAGATACGCAGTATTTT. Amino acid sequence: CASSPPSRTATDTQYF.

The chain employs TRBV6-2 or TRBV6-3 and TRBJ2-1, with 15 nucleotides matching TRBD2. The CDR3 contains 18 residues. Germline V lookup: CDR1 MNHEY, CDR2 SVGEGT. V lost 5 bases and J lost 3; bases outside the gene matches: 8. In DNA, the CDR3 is TGTGCCAGCAGTCCCGGGACTAGCGGGAGGAACCTCTACAATGAGCAGTTCTTC. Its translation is CASSPGTSGRNLYNEQFF.

CDR3 sequence: CASRLGSEQYF. CDR3 DNA: TGTGCCAGCAGACTGGGGTCCGAGCAGTACTTC. The V call is TRBV7-2, the J call TRBJ2-7; D uncertain. The germline V and J ends were trimmed by 6 bases and 6 bases, with 9 bases remaining between them. Looked up from germline, CDR1 is SGHTA and CDR2 is FQGNSA. This CDR3 region has 11 residues.

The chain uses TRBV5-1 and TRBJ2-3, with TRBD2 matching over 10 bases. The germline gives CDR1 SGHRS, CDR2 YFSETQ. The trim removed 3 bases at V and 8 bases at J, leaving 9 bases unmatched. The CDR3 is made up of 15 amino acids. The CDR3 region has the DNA TGCGCCAGCAGCTCCGGGACTAGCGCTGGAGGTACGCAGTATTTT. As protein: CASSSGTSAGGTQYF.

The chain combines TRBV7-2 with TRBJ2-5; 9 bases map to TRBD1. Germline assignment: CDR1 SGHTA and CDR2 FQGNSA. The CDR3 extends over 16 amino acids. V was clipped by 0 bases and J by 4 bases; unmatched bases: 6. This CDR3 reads CASSLAGQGWGETQYF. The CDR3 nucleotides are TGTGCCAGCAGCTTAGCGGGACAGGGTTGGGGAGAGACCCAGTACTTC.

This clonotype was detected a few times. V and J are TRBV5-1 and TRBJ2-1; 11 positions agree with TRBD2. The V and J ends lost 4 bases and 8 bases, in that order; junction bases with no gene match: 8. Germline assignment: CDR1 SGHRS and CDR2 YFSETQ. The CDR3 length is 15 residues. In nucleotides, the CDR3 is TGCGCCAGCAGCAGAACTAGCGGGAGAACTGATGAGCAGTTCTTC. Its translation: CASSRTSGRTDEQFF.

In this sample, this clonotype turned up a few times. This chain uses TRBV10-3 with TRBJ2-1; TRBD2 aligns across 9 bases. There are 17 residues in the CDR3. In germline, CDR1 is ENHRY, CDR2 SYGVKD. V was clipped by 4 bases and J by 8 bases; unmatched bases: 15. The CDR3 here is CAISAGSGGSPEDEQFF. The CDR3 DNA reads TGTGCCATCAGTGCGGGGAGCGGGGGGAGCCCGGAGGATGAGCAGTTCTTC.

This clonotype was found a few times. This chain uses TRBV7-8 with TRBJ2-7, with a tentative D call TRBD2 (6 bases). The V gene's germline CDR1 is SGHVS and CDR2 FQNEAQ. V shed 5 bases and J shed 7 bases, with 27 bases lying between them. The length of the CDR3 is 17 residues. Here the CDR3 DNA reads TGTGCCAGCAGCCCGAGACTAGGACTACCGGACCCCCGGGAGCAGTACTTC. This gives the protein CASSPRLGLPDPREQYF. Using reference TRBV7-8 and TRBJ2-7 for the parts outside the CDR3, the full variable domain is GAGVSQSPRYKVAKRGQDVALRCDPISGHVSLFWYQQALGQGPEFLTYFQNEAQLDKSGLPSDRFFAERPEGSVSTLKIQRTQQEDSAVYLCASSPRLGLPDPREQYFGPGTRLTVT.

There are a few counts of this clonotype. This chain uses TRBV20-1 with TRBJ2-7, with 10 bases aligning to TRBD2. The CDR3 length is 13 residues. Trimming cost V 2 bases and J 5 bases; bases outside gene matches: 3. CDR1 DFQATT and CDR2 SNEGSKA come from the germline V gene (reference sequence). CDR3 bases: TGCAGTGCTAGACGCCTAGCGGGAGACGAGCAGTACTTC. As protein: CSARRLAGDEQYF.

This CDR3 is CASSLEWPDGYTF. The CDR3 nucleotides read TGTGCCAGCAGCTTAGAGTGGCCCGATGGCTACACCTTC. The chain has TRBV7-9 and TRBJ1-2; unclear D gene. With 1 base removed from V and 6 bases from J, the gap between germline ends came to 9 bases. CDR1 is SEHNR, CDR2 FQNEAQ, per germline (reference sequence). The CDR3 has 13 amino acids.

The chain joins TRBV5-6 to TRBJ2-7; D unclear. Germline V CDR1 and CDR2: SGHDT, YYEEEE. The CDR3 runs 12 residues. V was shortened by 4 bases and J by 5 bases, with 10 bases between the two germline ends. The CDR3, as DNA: TGTGCCAGCAGCGCAGTGCTCCACGAGCAGTACTTC. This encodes CASSAVLHEQYF.

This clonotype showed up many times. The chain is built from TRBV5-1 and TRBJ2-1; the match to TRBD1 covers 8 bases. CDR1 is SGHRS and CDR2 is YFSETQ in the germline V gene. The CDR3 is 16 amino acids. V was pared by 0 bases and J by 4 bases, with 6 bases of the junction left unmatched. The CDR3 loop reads CASSLVGTGSYNEQFF. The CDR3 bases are TGCGCCAGCAGCTTGGTTGGGACAGGATCTTACAATGAGCAGTTCTTC. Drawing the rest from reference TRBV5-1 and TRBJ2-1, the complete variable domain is KAGVTQTPRYLIKTRGQQVTLSCSPISGHRSVSWYQQTPGQGLQFLFEYFSETQRNKGNFPGRFSGRQFSNSRSEMNVSTLELGDSALYLCASSLVGTGSYNEQFFGPGTRLTVL.

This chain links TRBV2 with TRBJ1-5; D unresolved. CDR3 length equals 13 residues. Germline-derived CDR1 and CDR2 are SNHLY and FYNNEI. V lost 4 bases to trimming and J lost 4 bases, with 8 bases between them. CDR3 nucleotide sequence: TGTGCCAGCAGTGCGGTACCTAATCAGCCCCAGCATTTT. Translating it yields CASSAVPNQPQHF.

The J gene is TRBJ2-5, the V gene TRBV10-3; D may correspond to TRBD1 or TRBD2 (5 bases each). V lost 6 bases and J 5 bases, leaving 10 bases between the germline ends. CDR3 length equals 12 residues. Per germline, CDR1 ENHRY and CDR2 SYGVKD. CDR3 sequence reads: CAISGAGETQYF. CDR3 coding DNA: TGTGCCATCAGCGGGGCCGGGGAGACCCAGTACTTC.

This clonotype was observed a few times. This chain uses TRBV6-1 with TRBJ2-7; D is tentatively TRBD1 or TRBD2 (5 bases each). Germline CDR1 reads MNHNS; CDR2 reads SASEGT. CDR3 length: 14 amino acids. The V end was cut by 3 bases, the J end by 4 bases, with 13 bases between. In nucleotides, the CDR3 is TGTGCCAGCAGTGACCGAGGGGAGCGGTACGAGCAGTACTTC. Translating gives CASSDRGERYEQYF.

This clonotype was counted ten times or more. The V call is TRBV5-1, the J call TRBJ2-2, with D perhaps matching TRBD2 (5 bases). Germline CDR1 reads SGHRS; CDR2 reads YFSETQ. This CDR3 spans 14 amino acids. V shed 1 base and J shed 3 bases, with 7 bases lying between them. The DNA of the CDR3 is TGCGCCAGCAGCTTGATCGGGGACACCGGGGAGCTGTTTTTT. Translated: CASSLIGDTGELFF. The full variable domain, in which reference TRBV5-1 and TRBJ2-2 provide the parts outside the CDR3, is KAGVTQTPRYLIKTRGQQVTLSCSPISGHRSVSWYQQTPGQGLQFLFEYFSETQRNKGNFPGRFSGRQFSNSRSEMNVSTLELGDSALYLCASSLIGDTGELFFGEGSRLTVL.

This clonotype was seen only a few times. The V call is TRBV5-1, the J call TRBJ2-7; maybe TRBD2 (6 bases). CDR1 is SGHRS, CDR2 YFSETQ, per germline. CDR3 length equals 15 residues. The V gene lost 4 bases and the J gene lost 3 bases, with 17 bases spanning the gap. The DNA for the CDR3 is TGCGCCAGCAGCCGTTCGGGGACGGGAGACTACGAGCAGTACTTC. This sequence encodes CASSRSGTGDYEQYF. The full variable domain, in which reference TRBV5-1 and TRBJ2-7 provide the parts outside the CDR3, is KAGVTQTPRYLIKTRGQQVTLSCSPISGHRSVSWYQQTPGQGLQFLFEYFSETQRNKGNFPGRFSGRQFSNSRSEMNVSTLELGDSALYLCASSRSGTGDYEQYFGPGTRLTVT.

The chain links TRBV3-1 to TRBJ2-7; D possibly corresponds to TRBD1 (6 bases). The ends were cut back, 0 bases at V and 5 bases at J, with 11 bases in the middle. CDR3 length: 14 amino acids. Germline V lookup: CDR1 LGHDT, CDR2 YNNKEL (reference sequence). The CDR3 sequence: CASSQERGSDEQYF. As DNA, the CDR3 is TGTGCCAGCAGCCAAGAAAGGGGGAGCGACGAGCAGTACTTC.

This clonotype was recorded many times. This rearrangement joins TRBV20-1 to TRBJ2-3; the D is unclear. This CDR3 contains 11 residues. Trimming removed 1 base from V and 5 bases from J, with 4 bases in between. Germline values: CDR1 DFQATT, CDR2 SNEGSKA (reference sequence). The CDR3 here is CSARGGDTQYF. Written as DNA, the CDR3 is TGCAGTGCTAGAGGGGGAGATACGCAGTATTTT.

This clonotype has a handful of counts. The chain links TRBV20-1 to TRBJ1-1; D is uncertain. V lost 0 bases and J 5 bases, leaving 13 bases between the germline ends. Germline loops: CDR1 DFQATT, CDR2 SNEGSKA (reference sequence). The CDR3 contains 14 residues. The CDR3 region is CSAREIGGGTEAFF. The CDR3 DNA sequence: TGCAGTGCTAGAGAAATCGGAGGTGGGACTGAAGCTTTCTTT.

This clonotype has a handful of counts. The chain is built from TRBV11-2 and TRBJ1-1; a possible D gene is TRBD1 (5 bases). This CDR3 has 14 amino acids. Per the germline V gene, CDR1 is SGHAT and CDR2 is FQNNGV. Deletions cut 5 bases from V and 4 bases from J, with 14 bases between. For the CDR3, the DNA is TGTGCCAGCAGCCCCCCAGACAGTGTCACTGAAGCTTTCTTT. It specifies CASSPPDSVTEAFF.

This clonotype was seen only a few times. The CDR3 DNA follows: TGTGCCAGCAGCTTAGCTGCCAGGGGAAAGAACATTCAGTACTTC. Its protein is CASSLAARGKNIQYF. The chain combines TRBV7-9 with TRBJ2-4; D is perhaps TRBD1 (6 bases). The germline gives CDR1 SEHNR, CDR2 FQNEAQ (reference sequence). With 0 bases removed from V and 7 bases from J, the gap between germline ends came to 13 bases. CDR3 size: 15 residues.

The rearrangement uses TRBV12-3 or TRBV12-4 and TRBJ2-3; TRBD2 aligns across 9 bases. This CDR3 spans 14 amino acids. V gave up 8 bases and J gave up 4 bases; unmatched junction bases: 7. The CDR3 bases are TGTGCCAGCGTTTTAGCGGGGGTTTCAGATACGCAGTATTTT. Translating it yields CASVLAGVSDTQYF.

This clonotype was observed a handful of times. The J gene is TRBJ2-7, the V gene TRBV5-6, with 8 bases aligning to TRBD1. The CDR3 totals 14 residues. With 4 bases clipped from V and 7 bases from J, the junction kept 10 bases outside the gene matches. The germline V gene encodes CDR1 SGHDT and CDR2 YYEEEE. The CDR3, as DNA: TGTGCCAGCAGCCCGCGGACAGGGAGAGGGGAGCAGTACTTC. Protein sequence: CASSPRTGRGEQYF. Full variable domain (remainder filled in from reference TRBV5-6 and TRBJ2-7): DAGVTQSPTHLIKTRGQQVTLRCSPKSGHDTVSWYQQALGQGPQFIFQYYEEEERQRGNFPDRFSGHQFPNYSSELNVNALLLGDSALYLCASSPRTGRGEQYFGPGTRLTVT.

The CDR3 sequence is CSAKLGGDTQYF. In nucleotides, the CDR3 is TGCAGTGCTAAGCTAGGGGGAGATACGCAGTATTTT. The chain combines TRBV20-1 with TRBJ2-3; possibly TRBD1 for D (6 bases). V was pared by 4 bases and J by 5 bases, with 10 bases between. The CDR3 length is 12 residues. CDR1 and CDR2 from the germline V gene are DFQATT and SNEGSKA (reference sequence).

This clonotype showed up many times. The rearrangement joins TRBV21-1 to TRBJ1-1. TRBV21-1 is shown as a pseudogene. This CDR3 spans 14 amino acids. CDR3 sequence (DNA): TGTGCCAGCAGCAAAGTATCGTCCAACACTGAAGCTTTCTTT. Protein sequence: CASSKVSSNTEAFF.